The 8 T cell receptor beta chains given below trace back to one sample, sequenced in a study of cytotoxic CD8 clonotypes in ibrutinib-treated CLL. Sequenced by immunoSEQ multiplex PCR; TCRdb stores in-frame clones only, minus some. The data contain 25,000 to 30,000 clones, 70% to 90% of them singletons. The source was PBMCs, collected after 24 months of ibrutinib treatment. The receptors shown here come from a human donor with chronic lymphocytic leukemia.

The rearrangement links TRBV7-9 to TRBJ2-5; perhaps D is TRBD1 or TRBD2 (5 bases each). Deletions cut 8 bases from V and 5 bases from J, with 9 bases between. The CDR3 is 11 amino acids. From germline, CDR1 is SEHNR and CDR2 FQNEAQ (reference sequence). This CDR3 reads CASRGAETQYF. In DNA, the CDR3 is TGTGCCAGCCGAGGGGCTGAGACCCAGTACTTC.

The chain links TRBV9 to TRBJ2-5, with D tentatively TRBD1 (6 bases). Trimming removed 0 bases at V and 4 bases at J, with 13 bases between. Per germline, CDR1 SGDLS and CDR2 YYNGEE. This CDR3 spans 15 amino acids. The CDR3, as DNA: TGTGCCAGCAGCGTAGTCACAGGGTTGGGAGAGACCCAGTACTTC. This sequence encodes CASSVVTGLGETQYF.

The chain uses TRBV11-2 and TRBJ2-5; 12 bases agree with TRBD2. Trimming cost V 3 bases and J 5 bases; bases outside gene matches: 7. There are 16 residues in the CDR3. Germline V gene sequence: CDR1 SGHAT, CDR2 FQNNGV. CDR3 sequence: CASSLMTSGGRETQYF. CDR3 nucleotide sequence: TGTGCCAGCAGCTTGATGACTAGCGGGGGTCGGGAGACCCAGTACTTC.

The chain recombines TRBV2 with TRBJ1-6; D possibly corresponds to TRBD1 (6 bases). Germline CDR1 SNHLY, CDR2 FYNNEI. Trimming took 6 bases from V and 10 from J, leaving 10 bases between them. The CDR3 runs 12 residues. CDR3 sequence: CASSQGQSPLHF. The CDR3 nucleotides read TGTGCCAGCAGCCAGGGGCAATCACCCCTCCACTTT.

The rearrangement uses TRBV6-9 and TRBJ1-3; D ambiguous. Trimming took off 5 bases at V and 5 bases at J, with 4 bases between the two ends. CDR1 and CDR2 from the germline V gene are MNHGY and SVAAGI. The CDR3 totals 11 residues. CDR3 in amino acids: CASSLRNTIYF. CDR3 nucleotides: TGTGCCAGCAGTCTTCGAAACACCATATATTTT.

V usage is TRBV19 and J usage is TRBJ2-5; 9 bases map to TRBD2. The CDR3 has 15 amino acids. Germline loops: CDR1 LNHDA, CDR2 SQIVND (reference sequence). V lost 5 bases, J lost 2 bases, and 6 bases stayed unmatched. The DNA of the CDR3 is TGTGCCAGTAGTCCCGTAGCGGGGGTGCAAGAGACCCAGTACTTC. Residues: CASSPVAGVQETQYF.

V is TRBV5-1 and J is TRBJ2-2, with no clear D. Germline lookup yields CDR1 SGHRS and CDR2 YFSETQ. This CDR3 is built from 15 residues. The V and J ends lost 0 bases and 5 bases respectively, with 11 bases between them. The DNA of the CDR3 is TGCGCCAGCAGCTTGGTTAGGGTGAAGACCGGGGAGCTGTTTTTT. It encodes CASSLVRVKTGELFF.

This clone was detected only a few times. This chain joins TRBV9 and TRBJ2-3; 7 nucleotides agree with TRBD1. V was pared by 0 bases and J by 3 bases, with 7 bases of the junction left unmatched. Germline CDR1 SGDLS, CDR2 YYNGEE. This CDR3 comprises 16 residues. The CDR3 coding sequence is TGTGCCAGCAGCGTAGAGTTGACAGGGCGAACAGATACGCAGTATTTT. Translated: CASSVELTGRTDTQYF.